Below are 26 T cell receptor beta chains sequenced from a single sample in a study of CXCR3-negative and CXCR3-positive naive CD8 T cells. cDNA libraries for TRB were generated by 5' RACE incorporating UMI labels. Each CDR3 protein gets one entry in TCRdb, which reprocessed the 5' RACE reads and gives no DNA. The sample table includes around 81,000 distinct CDR3 sequences. The sample consisted of naive CXCR3- CD8+ T cells from blood. The subset here: CD45RO-CCR7+CD27+CD95- naive CD8+ T cells lacking CXCR3 (TNR3-). These receptors were collected from a human donor in good health. Some clones in this sample may be carry-over from other donors' samples.

The chain couples TRBV28 to TRBJ2-1; as DNA is missing, the TRBD2 call by TCRdb cannot be tested. Per germline, CDR1 MDHEN and CDR2 SYDVKM. The CDR3 covers 19 residues. This CDR3 reads CASSPLAGGPLSSYNEQFF.

The chain links TRBV16 to TRBJ2-2. Per germline, CDR1 KGHSY and CDR2 FQNENV. This CDR3 comprises 14 residues. This CDR3 reads CASSQSGDTGELFF.

V and J are TRBV3-1 and TRBJ2-1. Germline CDR1 and CDR2: LGHDT and YNNKEL (reference sequence). The CDR3 has 12 amino acids. The chain's CDR3 is CASSQDNREQFF.

The chain is built from TRBV20-1 and TRBJ2-1; TCRdb selects TRBD2, and the lack of DNA leaves this call unchecked. CDR3 length: 15 amino acids. Germline assignment: CDR1 DFQATT and CDR2 SNEGSKA (reference sequence). The CDR3 region is CSAYPREASYNEQFF.

The chain recombines TRBV28 with TRBJ2-1; the D call of TRBD1 rests on TCRdb alone, since no DNA is present to check it. This CDR3 is 14 amino acids long. Looked up from germline, CDR1 is MDHEN and CDR2 is SYDVKM. The CDR3 region is CASSLGQRYNEQFF. The variable domain in full, completed from reference TRBV28 and TRBJ2-1, reads DVKVTQSSRYLVKRTGEKVFLECVQDMDHENMFWYRQDPGLGLRLIYFSYDVKMKEKGDIPEGYSVSREKKERFSLILESASTNQTSMYLCASSLGQRYNEQFFGPGTRLTVL.

The rearrangement joins TRBV6-6 to TRBJ2-7. The CDR3 length is 14 residues. The germline V gene encodes CDR1 MNHNY and CDR2 SVGAGI (reference sequence). This chain's CDR3 is CASTQASDSYEQYF.

This rearrangement joins TRBV29-1 to TRBJ2-1. The CDR3 covers 13 residues. The V gene's germline CDR1 is SQVTM and CDR2 ANQGSEA. The CDR3 sequence is CSVEDQAEDEQFF.

V is TRBV4-3 and J is TRBJ1-1; absent DNA, TCRdb's TRBD1 call cannot be checked. Per germline, CDR1 LGHNA and CDR2 YSLEER. CDR3 size: 14 residues. CDR3 in amino acids: CASSQGQGRYEAFF.

The chain links TRBV6-5 to TRBJ2-7; with no DNA, the TCRdb D assignment of TRBD1 cannot be verified. Germline lookup yields CDR1 MNHEY and CDR2 SVGAGI. CDR3 length equals 15 residues. The CDR3 loop is CASTLTGEGIFEQYF.

The chain links TRBV14 to TRBJ1-2; TCRdb's D call of TRBD1 is untestable without DNA. This CDR3 has 16 amino acids. CDR1 and CDR2 (germline): SGHDN, FVKESK. CDR3 sequence reads: CASSQVFGQGFYGYTF.

V usage is TRBV21-1 and J usage is TRBJ2-1; TCRdb proposes TRBD1, but this gene call is untestable without DNA. TRBV21-1 is termed a pseudogene. The CDR3 runs to 17 residues. CDR3 in amino acids: CASSPVEAPRGYNEQFF.

J is TRBJ1-2 and V is TRBV4-3; the D call from TCRdb, TRBD1, cannot be confirmed without DNA. Germline-derived CDR1 and CDR2 are LGHNA and YSLEER. The CDR3 spans 16 residues. The CDR3 region is CASSQDVLGGIYGYTF.

The rearrangement uses TRBV30 and TRBJ2-3; TCRdb's D call of TRBD2 is untestable without DNA. The length of the CDR3 is 12 residues. CDR1 is GTSNPN and CDR2 is SVGIG in the germline V gene (reference sequence). CDR3 sequence: CAWIAGGDTQYF. The full variable domain, its missing parts supplied by reference TRBV30 and TRBJ2-3, is SQTIHQWPATLVQPVGSPLSLECTVEGTSNPNLYWYRQAAGRGLQLLFYSVGIGQISSEVPQNLSASRPQDRQFILSSKKLLLSDSGFYLCAWIAGGDTQYFGPGTRLTVL.

The chain recombines TRBV29-1 with TRBJ2-2. Germline V gives CDR1 SQVTM, CDR2 ANQGSEA. The CDR3 is made up of 15 amino acids. This CDR3 is CSVEDPWTNTGELFF.

V is TRBV4-3 and J is TRBJ2-4; without DNA, the TCRdb call of TRBD1 cannot be checked. The CDR3 has 14 amino acids. Germline V gives CDR1 LGHNA, CDR2 YSLEER. CDR3 loop: CASSQGAQGDIQYF.

This chain joins TRBV29-1 and TRBJ2-5; TCRdb returns TRBD1, unconfirmable since there is no DNA. The CDR3 has 15 amino acids. Germline CDR1 reads SQVTM; CDR2 reads ANQGSEA. The CDR3 here is CSVEDRQAQGETQYF.

The chain couples TRBV21-1 to TRBJ1-5. TRBV21-1 is termed a pseudogene. The CDR3 sequence is 15 residues long. CDR3 region: CASTRVDSPYQPQHF.

The chain recombines TRBV23-1 with TRBJ2-5; without DNA, the TCRdb call of TRBD1 cannot be checked. TRBV23-1 is designated an ORF whose function remains uncertain. This CDR3 is built from 16 residues. CDR3 loop: CASSQPCGGVQETQYF.

This rearrangement joins TRBV4-3 to TRBJ1-3. The CDR3 consists of 14 residues. In germline, CDR1 is LGHNA, CDR2 YSLEER. The CDR3 loop reads CASSQDNSGNTIYF.

V and J are TRBV27 and TRBJ1-1. CDR3 size: 13 residues. Germline CDR1 is MNHEY and CDR2 is SMNVEV (reference sequence). CDR3 loop: CASSPQLNTEAFF.

V usage is TRBV28 and J usage is TRBJ2-1; checking the TCRdb D call of TRBD1 is not possible without DNA. This CDR3 is 15 amino acids long. Germline CDR1 is MDHEN and CDR2 is SYDVKM. The CDR3: CASRTRELAYNEQFF.

V usage is TRBV29-1 and J usage is TRBJ2-1; TCRdb's D call, TRBD1, is unchecked because there is no DNA. The germline gives CDR1 SQVTM, CDR2 ANQGSEA. The CDR3 runs to 12 residues. This chain's CDR3 is CSVDTDTGEQFF.

The chain is built from TRBV11-2 and TRBJ2-7; without DNA, the TCRdb call of TRBD2 cannot be checked. The germline gives CDR1 SGHAT, CDR2 FQNNGV. The CDR3 extends over 16 amino acids. CDR3 in amino acids: CASSLDQGGRMGEQYF.

The V call is TRBV7-9, the J call TRBJ2-1; the TCRdb call, TRBD2, lacks DNA for checking. This CDR3 has 14 amino acids. Per the germline V gene, CDR1 is SEHNR and CDR2 is FQNEAQ (reference sequence). The CDR3 is CASSYRDSPREQFF.

The genes are TRBV27 and TRBJ1-2. Germline-derived CDR1 and CDR2 are MNHEY and SMNVEV (reference sequence). This CDR3 has 15 residues. CDR3 amino acids: CASSSDRAPRMGYTF.

The V and J genes are TRBV20-1 and TRBJ2-7; TCRdb selects TRBD2, and the lack of DNA leaves this call unchecked. CDR3 length equals 16 residues. CDR1 is DFQATT and CDR2 is SNEGSKA in the germline V gene (reference sequence). The CDR3 protein is CSAREAGGVFSYEQYF.